Following are 15 T cell receptor beta chains from one sample sequenced in a study of blood T cell repertoires in COVID-19. Using immunoSEQ multiplex PCR, the repertoire was profiled, and TCRdb retains in-frame clones only, with some absent. The profile shows more than 95,000 clones, 75% to 90% of them singletons. The sequenced sample consisted of peripheral blood. These receptors originate from a human donor in a cohort sampled during active or convalescent COVID-19.

The chain links TRBV15 to TRBJ1-3, with D tentatively TRBD1 (5 bases). V shed 0 bases and J shed 0 bases, with 12 bases lying between them. CDR1 is LNHNV and CDR2 is YYDKDF in the germline V gene (reference sequence). CDR3 length equals 17 residues. The CDR3 reads CATSRDGGAASGNTIYF. Written as DNA, the CDR3 is TGTGCCACCAGCAGAGATGGTGGGGCCGCCTCTGGAAACACCATATATTTT.

J is TRBJ2-2 and V is TRBV19; 8 bases align to TRBD1. V lost 7 bases, J lost 7 bases, and 8 bases stayed unmatched. Germline V lookup: CDR1 LNHDA, CDR2 SQIVND (reference sequence). There are 14 residues in the CDR3. The CDR3: CASMGRGHHGELFF. CDR3 in DNA: TGTGCCAGTATGGGCAGGGGGCATCACGGGGAGCTGTTTTTT.

The gene calls are TRBV5-6 and TRBJ2-1, with D unresolved. With 0 bases removed from V and 10 bases from J, the gap between germline ends came to 5 bases. From germline, CDR1 is SGHDT and CDR2 YYEEEE. This CDR3 region has 11 residues. CDR3 amino acids: CASSLVKEQFF. In DNA form, the CDR3 reads TGTGCCAGCAGCTTGGTCAAAGAGCAGTTCTTC.

This clone showed up just a few times. This chain joins TRBV6-2 or TRBV6-3 and TRBJ2-2; D gene uncertain. The CDR3 has 14 residues. The V gene lost 6 bases and the J gene lost 7 bases, with 15 bases spanning the gap. Germline CDR1 reads MNHEY; CDR2 reads SVGEGT. The CDR3 DNA sequence: TGTGCCAGCAGCCCGCCCGGGTCTAACGGGGAGCTGTTTTTT. Its translation is CASSPPGSNGELFF.

About this clone itself: One end of the junction is discordant with germline, which a read error may explain. This sequence joins TRBV13 and TRBJ1-4, with D possibly being TRBD1 (5 bases). The CDR3 has 15 residues. The germline V gene encodes CDR1 PRHDT and CDR2 FYEKMQ (reference sequence). In nucleotides, the CDR3 is TGTGCCAGCAGCTTAGGGGACACCGAGAATGAGAAACTGTTTTTT. Translating it yields CASSLGDTENEKLFF.

This rearrangement joins TRBV18 to TRBJ1-6, with a tentative D call TRBD1 (6 bases). V was pared by 2 bases and J by 5 bases, with 16 bases between. In germline, CDR1 is KGHSH, CDR2 LQKENI. This CDR3 comprises 17 residues. This CDR3 reads CASSPIPRGSDNSPLHF. The CDR3 bases are TGTGCCAGCTCACCAATTCCCAGGGGTAGCGATAATTCACCCCTCCACTTT. The full variable domain, with the rest looked up from reference TRBV18 and TRBJ1-6, is NAGVMQNPRHLVRRRGQEARLRCSPMKGHSHVYWYRQLPEEGLKFMVYLQKENIIDESGMPKERFSAEFPKEGPSILRIQQVVRGDSAAYFCASSPIPRGSDNSPLHFGNGTRLTVT.

The CDR3, as DNA: TGTGCCAGCAGTGAAACCCCGGTGGGTAGCGGGGTGGGACGATCCACAGATACGCAGTATTTT. It is translated as CASSETPVGSGVGRSTDTQYF. The gene calls are TRBV2 and TRBJ2-3; TRBD2 agrees at 8 bases. There are 21 residues in the CDR3. Germline V gene data show CDR1 as SNHLY and CDR2 as FYNNEI. Losses at the gene ends were 2 bases for V and 2 bases for J; bases not matched to a gene: 21.

This clone was picked up many times. The chain carries TRBV7-6 and TRBJ2-3; 8 bases are a match to TRBD1. The CDR3 has 15 amino acids. Germline V CDR1 and CDR2: SGHVS, FNYEAQ. Unmatched junction bases numbered 7, after V lost 3 bases and J lost 5 bases. For the CDR3, the DNA is TGTGCCAGCAGCTTTCCGGGACAGGCCGGAGATACGCAGTATTTT. This gives the protein CASSFPGQAGDTQYF.

V and J are TRBV28 and TRBJ1-6, with D unclear. The V end was cut by 9 bases, the J end by 7 bases, with 10 bases between. There are 12 residues in the CDR3. The germline V gene encodes CDR1 MDHEN and CDR2 SYDVKM. CDR3 coding DNA: TGTGCCAGTAGAAGGAGGAATTCACCCCTCCACTTT. It specifies CASRRRNSPLHF.

The chain combines TRBV5-6 with TRBJ2-7; TRBD2 matches 13 bases. The CDR3 runs 16 residues. V was pared by 1 base and J by 2 bases, with 3 bases of the junction left unmatched. Germline loops: CDR1 SGHDT, CDR2 YYEEEE. For the CDR3, the DNA is TGTGCCAGCAGCTTGTTTGGACTAGCGGGGGCCTACGAGCAGTACTTC. Translation: CASSLFGLAGAYEQYF. The full variable domain, completed using reference TRBV5-6 and TRBJ2-7, is DAGVTQSPTHLIKTRGQQVTLRCSPKSGHDTVSWYQQALGQGPQFIFQYYEEEERQRGNFPDRFSGHQFPNYSSELNVNALLLGDSALYLCASSLFGLAGAYEQYFGPGTRLTVT.

By share, this clone ranks as medium-sized (0.01 to 0.1%). The gene calls are TRBV11-2 and TRBJ2-7, with 9 bases fitting TRBD2. Per the germline V gene, CDR1 is SGHAT and CDR2 is FQNNGV. Trimming at V came to 1 base and at J to 3 bases, leaving 7 bases not matched to a gene. This CDR3 comprises 16 residues. The DNA for the CDR3 is TGTGCCAGCAGCTTAGTTCCCGGGACTAGCTACTACGAGCAGTACTTC. Translation: CASSLVPGTSYYEQYF.

As to this clone: This sample also contains other DNA sequences that code for the same CDR3. V is TRBV2 and J is TRBJ1-1; D is unclear. CDR3 length: 13 amino acids. Germline CDR1 is SNHLY and CDR2 is FYNNEI. The V gene lost 4 bases and the J gene lost 0 bases, with 6 bases spanning the gap. CDR3 sequence reads: CASSVYMNTEAFF. CDR3 bases: TGTGCCAGCAGTGTTTACATGAACACTGAAGCTTTCTTT. The variable domain in full, completed from reference TRBV2 and TRBJ1-1, reads EPEVTQTPSHQVTQMGQEVILRCVPISNHLYFYWYRQILGQKVEFLVSFYNNEISEKSEIFDDQFSVERPDGSNFTLKIRSTKLEDSAMYFCASSVYMNTEAFFGQGTRLTVV.

This clone occurred once. In DNA form, the CDR3 reads TGTGCCAGCAGCCCCTTTGTCAATCAGCCCCAGCATTTT. Translated, it gives CASSPFVNQPQHF. The chain recombines TRBV6-6 with TRBJ1-5; unclear D gene. V was trimmed by 6 bases and J by 3 bases, leaving 9 bases between them. Germline-derived CDR1 and CDR2 are MNHNY and SVGAGI (reference sequence). This CDR3 is 13 amino acids long.

The chain recombines TRBV5-6 with TRBJ1-2; D is undetermined. The ends were cut back, 0 bases at V and 6 bases at J, with 9 bases in the middle. CDR3 length equals 13 residues. Germline assignment: CDR1 SGHDT and CDR2 YYEEEE. CDR3 in DNA: TGTGCCAGCAGCTTGGATTGGACTCATGGCTACACCTTC. Translation: CASSLDWTHGYTF. Combining the CDR3 with reference TRBV5-6 and TRBJ1-2 gives the whole variable domain DAGVTQSPTHLIKTRGQQVTLRCSPKSGHDTVSWYQQALGQGPQFIFQYYEEEERQRGNFPDRFSGHQFPNYSSELNVNALLLGDSALYLCASSLDWTHGYTFGSGTRLTVV.

V gene TRBV28 combines with J gene TRBJ1-1, with no clear D. There are 12 residues in the CDR3. The germline V gene encodes CDR1 MDHEN and CDR2 SYDVKM. Trimming pared 7 bases from V and 1 base from J, leaving 7 bases between. The CDR3 nucleotides are TGTGCCAGCAAATCCAGGAACACTGAAGCTTTCTTT. The encoded protein is CASKSRNTEAFF.